The present TCR beta chain was sequenced within a study of response to subunit inactivated influenza vaccine. Concerning this clonotype itself: Its antigen is unknown.

TCRdb used MiXCR to reprocess the RT-PCR reads, holding one entry per CDR3 protein. The sample has hundreds of thousands of distinct CDR3 sequences; about 25% are singletons. Study observations and caveats: Each seasonal influenza vaccination recruits few new T cells, the authors suggested.

CDR3 length: 17 amino acids. J lost 4 bases, V lost 0 bases, and 9 bases had no gene match. CDR1 is SEHNR and CDR2 is FQNEAQ in the germline V gene (reference sequence). The sequences come from CD4+ T cells sorted from PBMCs, collected about 5 days after vaccination. The TCR was taken from a man aged 45-60 years who received an inactivated influenza vaccine. The V gene is TRBV7-9, the J gene TRBJ2-1; 7 nucleotides match TRBD2. The CDR3 loop reads CASSLAGGSLGYNEQFF. In DNA form, the CDR3 reads TGTGCCAGCAGCTTAGCGGGAGGGTCCCTGGGTTACAATGAGCAGTTCTTC.